This note documents a single TCR beta chain sequence. A few counts support this clonotype. It has no known antigen specificity. The record has no base qualities; no much larger clone is one base away. The CDR1 and CDR2 encoded by the germline V gene are ENHRY and SYGVKD. V drops 11 bases and J drops 3 bases, leaving 14 bases in between. Including cysteine and phenylalanine, the CDR3 has 13 amino acids. The sequence is cut down to CDR3 DNA, 39 bases in frame from base 1. The source of the sample is a study of T cell repertoires in cytomegalovirus infection (dated by TCRdb to the late 2010s). About the investigation overall: Donor HLA type was relevant to the analysis, because carriage of CMV infection together with the matching HLA type was indicated by public TCR beta signatures.

The investigation overall reported the following: In the ex vivo response, HLA-C-restricted CMV-specific TCR beta clonotypes were dominant, and in two of eight donors the single most frequent clonotype came from this HLA-C-restricted group. Cumulative frequency of public TCR beta family members discriminated carriers of CMV infection plus the relevant HLA type in this cohort and an independent approximately 400-donor cohort.

Instrument on record: Illumina HiSeq 1500. The raw public data were reprocessed by TCRdb itself: fastp quality trimming at Q25, MiXCR clonotype calling, in-frame beta chains only. Merged by CDR3 protein, the rows form single entries marked with the most common genes and DNA. The sample table contains about 400,000 distinct CDR3 sequences; only one count was recorded for 15% to 20% of them. The ten largest clones represent 8.7% of the sample. Recombination connected TRBV10-3 to TRBJ1-5; matching of 5 bases hints at TRBD1 as the D gene. The sequence derives from a human donor in good health (CMV status not recorded). Some clones in this sample may be carry-over from other donors' samples. The material sequenced was PBMCs. In nucleotide form, the sequence is TGTGCCGCGGGGGAGTTGTTCAATCAGCCCCAGCATTTT. The encoded protein is CAAGELFNQPQHF.